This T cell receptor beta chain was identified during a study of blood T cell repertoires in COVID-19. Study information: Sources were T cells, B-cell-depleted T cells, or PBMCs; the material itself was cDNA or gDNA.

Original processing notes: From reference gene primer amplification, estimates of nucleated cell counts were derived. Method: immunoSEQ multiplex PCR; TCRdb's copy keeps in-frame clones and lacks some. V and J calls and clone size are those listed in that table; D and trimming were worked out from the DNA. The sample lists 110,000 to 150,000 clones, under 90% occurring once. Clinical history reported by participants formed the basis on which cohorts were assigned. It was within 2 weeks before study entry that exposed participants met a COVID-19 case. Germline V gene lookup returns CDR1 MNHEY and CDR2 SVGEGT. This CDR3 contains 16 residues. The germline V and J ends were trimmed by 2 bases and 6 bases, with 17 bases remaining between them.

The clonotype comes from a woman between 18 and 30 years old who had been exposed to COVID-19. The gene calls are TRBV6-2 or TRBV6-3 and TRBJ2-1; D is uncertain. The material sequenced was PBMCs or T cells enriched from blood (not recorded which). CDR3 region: CASSYLPGEPVNEQFF. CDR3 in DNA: TGTGCCAGCAGTTACCTACCGGGTGAACCCGTCAATGAGCAGTTCTTC.